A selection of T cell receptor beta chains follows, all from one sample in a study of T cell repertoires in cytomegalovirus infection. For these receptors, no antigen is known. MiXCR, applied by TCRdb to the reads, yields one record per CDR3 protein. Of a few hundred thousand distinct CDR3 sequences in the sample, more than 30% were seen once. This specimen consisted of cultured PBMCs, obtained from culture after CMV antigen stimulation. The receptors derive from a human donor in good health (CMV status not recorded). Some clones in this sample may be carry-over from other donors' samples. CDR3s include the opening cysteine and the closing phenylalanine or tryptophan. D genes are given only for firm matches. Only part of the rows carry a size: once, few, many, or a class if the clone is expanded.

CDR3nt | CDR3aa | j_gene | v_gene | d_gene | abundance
TGCGCCAGCAGCCAAGTCTACAGGGGGCAAACTAACTATGGCTACACCTTC | CASSQVYRGQTNYGYTF | TRBJ1-2 | TRBV4-3 | TRBD1 | .
TGCAGTGCTGGAGAGAGGGGGCAGCCCCAGCATTTT | CSAGERGQPQHF | TRBJ1-5 | TRBV20-1 | . | .
TGTGCCAGCAGTGGAGCGGGAGAACAGCCGACGAACACCGGGGAGCTGTTTTTT | CASSGAGEQPTNTGELFF | TRBJ2-2 | TRBV28 | TRBD2 | few
TGTGCCAGCAGCCTATGGAGGGCCTCCTATGGCTACACCTTC | CASSLWRASYGYTF | TRBJ1-2 | TRBV3-1 | . | .
TGTGCCAGCAGATCAGGGGGCGCGGGGTACAGCACTGAAGCTTTCTTT | CASRSGGAGYSTEAFF | TRBJ1-1 | TRBV27 | TRBD1 | .
TGTGCCAGCAGTTCCGGGGCTAGCGGAGACACAGATACGCAGTATTTT | CASSSGASGDTDTQYF | TRBJ2-3 | TRBV28 | TRBD2 | .
TGTGCCAGCAGCAGACCGGGGGTGAACACTGAAGCTTTCTTT | CASSRPGVNTEAFF | TRBJ1-1 | TRBV7-2 | . | many
TGTGCCAGCACCCCCGCCGCGGGAGTGGGCGAGCAGTACTTC | CASTPAAGVGEQYF | TRBJ2-7 | TRBV25-1 | TRBD2 | .
TGTGCCAGCAGCTTAGTCCAGACTAGCGGAACCTACGAGCAGTACTTC | CASSLVQTSGTYEQYF | TRBJ2-7 | TRBV7-6 | TRBD2 | few
TGTGCCAGCACGCGGCAGGCCTTAGCCAAAAACATTCAGTACTTC | CASTRQALAKNIQYF | TRBJ2-4 | TRBV2 | . | few
TGTGCCAGCAGTCCTCTGTTTATGGGACTAGGTACGGCTGAGCAGTTCTTC | CASSPLFMGLGTAEQFF | TRBJ2-1 | TRBV6-6 | TRBD2 | .
TGTGCCAGCAGCACAAGACTAGCGGGAGGTGGTACAGATACGCAGTATTTT | CASSTRLAGGGTDTQYF | TRBJ2-3 | TRBV4-2 | TRBD2 | .
TGTGCCAGCAGCGTTGCGGCCTTCGATACGCAGTATTTT | CASSVAAFDTQYF | TRBJ2-3 | TRBV11-1 | . | few
TGTGCCAGCAGCCAGGTTCGGCACTCTGGGGCCAACGTCCTGACTTTC | CASSQVRHSGANVLTF | TRBJ2-6 | TRBV7-2 | . | many
TGTGCCAGCAGCTTAGTTCTGGCGGGAGTTAGTGAGCAGTTCTTC | CASSLVLAGVSEQFF | TRBJ2-1 | TRBV11-2 | TRBD2 | .
TGCGCCAGCAGCCAAGTGCCACTTACCGGGGAGCTGTTTTTT | CASSQVPLTGELFF | TRBJ2-2 | TRBV4-1 | . | .
TGTGCCAGCAAACCCACGGGAGGGCCCTACGAGCAGTACTTC | CASKPTGGPYEQYF | TRBJ2-7 | TRBV7-2 | TRBD2 | many
TGTGCCAGTACCCAAGTAATTTGGGGAGAGACCCAGTACTTC | CASTQVIWGETQYF | TRBJ2-5 | TRBV19 | . | .
TGCGCCAGCAGCTTGGAGACGGGTGGCGGCTATGGCTACACCTTC | CASSLETGGGYGYTF | TRBJ1-2 | TRBV5-1 | . | .
TGTGCCAGCAGCTACTCGGCGGGCGGTACGCAGTATTTT | CASSYSAGGTQYF | TRBJ2-3 | TRBV3-1 | . | .
TGCAGTGCTCCCGGGACTAGTCGCACAGATACGCAGTATTTT | CSAPGTSRTDTQYF | TRBJ2-3 | TRBV20-1 | TRBD2 | once
TGCGCCAGCAGCCAAGAGGCAGGGGCAAGACATCAGCCCCAGCATTTT | CASSQEAGARHQPQHF | TRBJ1-5 | TRBV4-3 | . | many
TGTGCCAGCAGTTACCAGCGGGCGGTAGATACGCAGTATTTT | CASSYQRAVDTQYF | TRBJ2-3 | TRBV6-5 | . | .
TGCAGCGCCTGGGACAGTCAATGGGAGCTGTTTTTT | CSAWDSQWELFF | TRBJ2-2 | TRBV29-1 | TRBD1 | few
TGTGCCAGCAGTTTTCGGCGCCCACCCCACGAGCAGTACTTC | CASSFRRPPHEQYF | TRBJ2-7 | TRBV12-3/TRBV12-4 | . | .
TGTGCCAGTGACCAGGGGTTCTGGGGCCCAGAGACCCAGTACTTC | CASDQGFWGPETQYF | TRBJ2-5 | TRBV18 | . | .
TGTGCCAGCAGTACTCCCCAAGGGGCGAGCACAGATACGCAGTATTTT | CASSTPQGASTDTQYF | TRBJ2-3 | TRBV6-5 | . | .
TGTGCCAGCAGTTTCGGGGGTCTGGCTGAAGCTTTCTTT | CASSFGGLAEAFF | TRBJ1-1 | TRBV12-3/TRBV12-4 | . | few
TGTGCCAGCAGTCCGACTAATTTTGCGAACATTCAGTACTTC | CASSPTNFANIQYF | TRBJ2-4 | TRBV28 | . | many